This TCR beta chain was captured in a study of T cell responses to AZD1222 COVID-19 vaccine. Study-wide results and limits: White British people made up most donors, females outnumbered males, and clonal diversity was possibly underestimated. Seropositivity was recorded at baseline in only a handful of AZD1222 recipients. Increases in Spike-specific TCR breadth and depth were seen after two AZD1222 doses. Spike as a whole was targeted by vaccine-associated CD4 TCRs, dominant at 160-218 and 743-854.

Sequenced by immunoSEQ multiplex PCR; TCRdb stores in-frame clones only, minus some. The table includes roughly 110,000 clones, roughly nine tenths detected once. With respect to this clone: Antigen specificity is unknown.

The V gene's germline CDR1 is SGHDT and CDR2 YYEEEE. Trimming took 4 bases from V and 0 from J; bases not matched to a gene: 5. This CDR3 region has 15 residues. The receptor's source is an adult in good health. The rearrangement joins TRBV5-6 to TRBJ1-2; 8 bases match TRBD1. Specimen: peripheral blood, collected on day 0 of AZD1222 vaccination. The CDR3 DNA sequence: TGTGCCAGCAGCCTAAGACAGGGGTCTAACTATGGCTACACCTTC. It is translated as CASSLRQGSNYGYTF.